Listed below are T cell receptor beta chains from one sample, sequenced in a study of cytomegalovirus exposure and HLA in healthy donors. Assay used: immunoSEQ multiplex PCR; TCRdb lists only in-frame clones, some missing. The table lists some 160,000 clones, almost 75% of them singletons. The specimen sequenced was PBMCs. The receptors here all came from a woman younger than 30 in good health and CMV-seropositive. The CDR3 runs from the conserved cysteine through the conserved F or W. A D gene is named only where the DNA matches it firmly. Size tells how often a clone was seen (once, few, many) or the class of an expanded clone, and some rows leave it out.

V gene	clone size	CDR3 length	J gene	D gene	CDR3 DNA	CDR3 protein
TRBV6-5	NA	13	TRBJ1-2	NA	TGTGCCAGCAGCGCAGACAGGAGCGATGGCTACACCTTC	CASSADRSDGYTF
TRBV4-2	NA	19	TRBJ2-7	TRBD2	TGTGCCAGCAGCCAGCCCCCGGGACTAGCGGGGGATCTCTCCTACGAGCAGTACTTC	CASSQPPGLAGDLSYEQYF
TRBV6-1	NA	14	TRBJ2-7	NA	TGTGCCAGCAGTGAGCAGACAGGGACTCACGAGCAGTACTTC	CASSEQTGTHEQYF
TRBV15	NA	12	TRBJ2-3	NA	TGTGCCACCAGCAGCTTAGCAGATACGCGGTATTTT	CATSSLADTRYF
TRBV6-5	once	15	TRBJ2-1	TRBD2	TGTGCCAGCAGTCGACTAGCGGGGGGTTACAATGAGCAGTTCTTC	CASSRLAGGYNEQFF
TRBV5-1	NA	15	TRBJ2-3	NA	TGCGCCAGCAGCTTCCCAGGGGTGCGCACAGATACGCAGTATTTT	CASSFPGVRTDTQYF
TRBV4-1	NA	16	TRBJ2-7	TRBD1	TGCGCCAGCAGCCAAGAATCTGGGACAGGGTTCTACGAGCAGTACTTC	CASSQESGTGFYEQYF
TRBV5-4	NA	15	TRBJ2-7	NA	TGTGCCAGCAGCCAGAGCGGTAGGCTCTCCTACGAGCAGTACTTC	CASSQSGRLSYEQYF
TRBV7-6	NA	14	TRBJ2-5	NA	TGTGCCAGCAGCTGGGGGGGCGTTAGGGAGACCCAGTACTTC	CASSWGGVRETQYF
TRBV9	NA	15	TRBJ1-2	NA	TGTGCCAGCAGCGCCGGGGGGTCTTTTAACTATGGCTACACCTTC	CASSAGGSFNYGYTF
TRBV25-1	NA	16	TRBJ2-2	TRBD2	TGTGCCAGCAGTGAAGTGGGGGGGGCGAACACCGGGGAGCTGTTTTTT	CASSEVGGANTGELFF
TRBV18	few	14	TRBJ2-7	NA	TGTGCCAGCTCTCAAGGACGGGAAACCTACGAGCAGTACTTC	CASSQGRETYEQYF
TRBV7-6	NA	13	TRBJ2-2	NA	TGTACCAGCAGCCAGCGCGTAGCCGGGGAGCTGTTTTTT	CTSSQRVAGELFF
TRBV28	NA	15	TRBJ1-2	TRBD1	TGTGCCAGCAGTTTACCCCAGGGGACAGGGTATGGCTACACCTTC	CASSLPQGTGYGYTF
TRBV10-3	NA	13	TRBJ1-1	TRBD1	TGTGCCACCCGGACAGGGTTGAACACTGAAGCTTTCTTT	CATRTGLNTEAFF
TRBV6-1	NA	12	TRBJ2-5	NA	TGTGCCAGCAGTGCCGGTTGGGGGGCCCAGTACTTC	CASSAGWGAQYF
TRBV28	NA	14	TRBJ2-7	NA	TGTGCCAGCAATGATCCGGGACTTCTCTACGAGCAGTACTTC	CASNDPGLLYEQYF
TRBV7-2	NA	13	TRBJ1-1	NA	TGTGCCAGCAGCTTAGTTGTAAGCGCTGAAGCTTTCTTT	CASSLVVSAEAFF
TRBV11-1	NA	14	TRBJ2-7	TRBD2	TGTGCCAGCAGCTTGAGCGGGGGGGTGTACGAGCAGTACTTC	CASSLSGGVYEQYF
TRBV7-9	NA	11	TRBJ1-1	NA	TGTTCCAGCCGCCTAAACACTGAAGCTTTCTTT	CSSRLNTEAFF
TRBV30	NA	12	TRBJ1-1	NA	TGTGCCTGGGGAAGAGGGGGCACTGAAGCTTTCTTT	CAWGRGGTEAFF
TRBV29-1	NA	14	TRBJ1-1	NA	TGCAGCGTTTACTCAGGGGCCACGAACACTGAAGCTTTCTTT	CSVYSGATNTEAFF
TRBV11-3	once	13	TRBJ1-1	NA	TGTGCCAGCAGCTACAGGCCAAACACTGAAGCTTTCTTT	CASSYRPNTEAFF
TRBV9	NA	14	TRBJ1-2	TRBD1	TGTGCCAGCAGCTCCTCGGACAGGGAAGATGGCTACACCTTC	CASSSSDREDGYTF
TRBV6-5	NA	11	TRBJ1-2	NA	TGTGCCAGCAGTTCAGGGGATGGCTACACCTTC	CASSSGDGYTF
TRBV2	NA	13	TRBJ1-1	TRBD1	TGTGCCAGCAGTGAAGCAAAAGGGGGCGAAGCTTTCTTT	CASSEAKGGEAFF
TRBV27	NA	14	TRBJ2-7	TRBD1	TGTGCCAGCAGCAGATCCGGACAGGGGTACGAGCAGTACTTC	CASSRSGQGYEQYF
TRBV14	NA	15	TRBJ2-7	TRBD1	TGTGCCAGCAGACAGGGACAGGGGGACTCCTACGAGCAGTACTTC	CASRQGQGDSYEQYF
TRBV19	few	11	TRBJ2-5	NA	TGTGCCAGTGGGCAGCTCGAGACCCAGTACTTC	CASGQLETQYF
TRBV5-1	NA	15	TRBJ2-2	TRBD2	TGCGCCAGCAGCTTGAGTAGCGGGGGCACCGGGGAGCTGTTTTTT	CASSLSSGGTGELFF
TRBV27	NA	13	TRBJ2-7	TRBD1	TGTGCCAGCAGGGCAGGGGGCAGGTACGAGCAGTACTTC	CASRAGGRYEQYF
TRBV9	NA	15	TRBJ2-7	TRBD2	TGTGCCAGCAGCGCGTTAGCGGGGGGGCCCCACGAGCAGTACTTC	CASSALAGGPHEQYF
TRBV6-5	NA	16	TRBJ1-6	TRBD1	TGTGCCAGCAGTTCCGAGGACAGGGGGTATAATTCACCCCTCCACTTT	CASSSEDRGYNSPLHF
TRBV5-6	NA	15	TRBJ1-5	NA	TGTGCCAGCAGCTTGGGTCAGAACAGTAATCAGCCCCAGCATTTT	CASSLGQNSNQPQHF
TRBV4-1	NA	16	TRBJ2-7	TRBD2	TGCGCCAGCAGCCTGGCTAGCGGGTTTTCCTCCTACGAGCAGTACTTC	CASSLASGFSSYEQYF
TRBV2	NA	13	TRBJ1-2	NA	TGTGCCAGCACCGAGCGGCATCTCAATGGCTACACCTTC	CASTERHLNGYTF
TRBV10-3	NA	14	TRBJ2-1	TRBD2	TGTGCCAGACAGAGCGGGGGGCTTGGGAATGAGCAGTTCTTC	CARQSGGLGNEQFF
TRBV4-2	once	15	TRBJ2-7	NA	TGTGCCAGCAGCCAAGCTGGGCAAAGCTCCTACGAGCAGTACTTC	CASSQAGQSSYEQYF
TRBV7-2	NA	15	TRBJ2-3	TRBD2	TGTGCCAGCAGCTTAGAGCGGGAGCTAGGGGATACGCAGTATTTT	CASSLERELGDTQYF
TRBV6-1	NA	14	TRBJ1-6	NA	TGTGCCAGCAGTGTGGAGGGGATAGATTCACCCCTCCACTTT	CASSVEGIDSPLHF
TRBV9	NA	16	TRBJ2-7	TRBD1	TGTGCCAGCAGCGTTGGACAGGGAATTTTTGACTACGAGCAGTACTTC	CASSVGQGIFDYEQYF
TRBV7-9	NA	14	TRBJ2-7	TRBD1	TGTTCCAGCAGCCATAGGGACAGCCCCTACGAGCAGTACTTC	CSSSHRDSPYEQYF
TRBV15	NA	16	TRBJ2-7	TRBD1	TGTGCCACCAGCACCAATGCACCTAGGGGGCTGTACGAGCAGTACTTC	CATSTNAPRGLYEQYF
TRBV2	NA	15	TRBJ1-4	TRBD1	TGTGCCAGCAGGGACGGGACAGGTCAGAACGAAAAACTGTTTTTT	CASRDGTGQNEKLFF
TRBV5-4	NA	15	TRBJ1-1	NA	TGTGCCAGCAGCGCATGGACAGCTGAGAACACTGAAGCTTTCTTT	CASSAWTAENTEAFF
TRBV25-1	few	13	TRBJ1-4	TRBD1	TGTGCCAGCAGTGCTGGGACAGGGGTGGAACTGTTTTTT	CASSAGTGVELFF
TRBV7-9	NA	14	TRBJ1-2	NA	TGTTCCAGCAGCTTAGGGACACTGACCTATGGCTACACCTTC	CSSSLGTLTYGYTF
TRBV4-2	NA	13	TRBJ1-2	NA	TGTGCCAGCAGCCAAGGTGGGCCGAGTGGCTACACCTTC	CASSQGGPSGYTF
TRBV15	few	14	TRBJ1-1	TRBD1	TGTGCCACCAGCAAGACAGGGTGGGGGACTGAAGCTTTCTTT	CATSKTGWGTEAFF
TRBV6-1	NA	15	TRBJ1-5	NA	TGTGCCAGCAGTGAATTCCGCAGGGTCAATCAGCCCCAGCATTTT	CASSEFRRVNQPQHF
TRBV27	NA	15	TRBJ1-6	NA	TGTGCCAGCAGTTTAGAGCTAGGAGTGGGTTCACCCCTCCACTTT	CASSLELGVGSPLHF
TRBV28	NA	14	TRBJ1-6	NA	TGTGCCAGCACCTCCACAGGGCCAATCTCACCCCTCCACTTT	CASTSTGPISPLHF
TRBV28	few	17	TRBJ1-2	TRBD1	TGTGCCAGCACCAATTCCATTTGGCCAGGGGGCGAGAGTGGCTACACCTTC	CASTNSIWPGGESGYTF
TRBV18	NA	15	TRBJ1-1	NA	TGTGCCAGCTCGGGCTCAGGACACATGAACACTGAAGCTTTCTTT	CASSGSGHMNTEAFF
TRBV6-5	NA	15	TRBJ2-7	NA	TGTGCCAGCAGTTACTCGGCGCCTAGTGGTAGCGAGCAGTACTTC	CASSYSAPSGSEQYF
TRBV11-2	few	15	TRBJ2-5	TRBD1	TGTGCCAGCAGCCCCCGACAGGGGGCTTGGGAGACCCAGTACTTC	CASSPRQGAWETQYF
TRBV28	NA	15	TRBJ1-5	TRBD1	TGTGCCAGCAGGGGGACAGACAATAGCAATCAGCCCCAGCATTTT	CASRGTDNSNQPQHF
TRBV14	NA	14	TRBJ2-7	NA	TGTGCCAGCAGTCGCAGCGGACCAACAGACGAGCAGTACTTC	CASSRSGPTDEQYF
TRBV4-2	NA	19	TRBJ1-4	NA	TGTGCCAGCAGCCACGATGGGCAGAGCCCTTTAACAACTAATGAAAAACTGTTTTTT	CASSHDGQSPLTTNEKLFF
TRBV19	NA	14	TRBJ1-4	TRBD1	TGTGCCAGTAGTTTACAGGGGGCGCCCGAAAAACTGTTTTTT	CASSLQGAPEKLFF